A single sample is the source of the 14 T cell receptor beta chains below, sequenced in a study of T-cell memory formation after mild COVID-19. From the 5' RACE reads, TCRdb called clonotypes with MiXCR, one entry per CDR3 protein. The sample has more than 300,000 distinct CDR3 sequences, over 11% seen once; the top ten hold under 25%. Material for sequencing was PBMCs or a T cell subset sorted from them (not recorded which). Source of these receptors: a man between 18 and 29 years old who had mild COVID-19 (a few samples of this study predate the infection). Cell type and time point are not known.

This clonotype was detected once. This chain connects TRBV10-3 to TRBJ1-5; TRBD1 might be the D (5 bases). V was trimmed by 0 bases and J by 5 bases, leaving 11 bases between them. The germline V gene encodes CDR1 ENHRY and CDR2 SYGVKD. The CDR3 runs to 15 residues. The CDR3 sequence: CAISESRSGYQPQHF. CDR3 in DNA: TGTGCCATCAGTGAGTCGAGGTCAGGGTATCAGCCCCAGCATTTT.

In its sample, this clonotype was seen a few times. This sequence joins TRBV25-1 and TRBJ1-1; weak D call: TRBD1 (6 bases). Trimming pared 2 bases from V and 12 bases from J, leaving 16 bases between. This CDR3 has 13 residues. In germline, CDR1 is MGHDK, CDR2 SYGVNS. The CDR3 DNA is TGTGCCAGCAGTGAAGGATGGACAGAAGAGTCTTTCTTT. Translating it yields CASSEGWTEESFF.

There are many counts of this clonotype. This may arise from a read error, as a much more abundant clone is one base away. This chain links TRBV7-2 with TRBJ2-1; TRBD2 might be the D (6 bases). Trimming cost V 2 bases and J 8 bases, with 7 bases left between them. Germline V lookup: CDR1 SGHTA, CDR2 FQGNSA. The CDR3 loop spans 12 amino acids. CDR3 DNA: TGTGCCAGCAGCTTATCGGGGGATGAGCAGTTCTTC. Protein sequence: CASSLSGDEQFF.

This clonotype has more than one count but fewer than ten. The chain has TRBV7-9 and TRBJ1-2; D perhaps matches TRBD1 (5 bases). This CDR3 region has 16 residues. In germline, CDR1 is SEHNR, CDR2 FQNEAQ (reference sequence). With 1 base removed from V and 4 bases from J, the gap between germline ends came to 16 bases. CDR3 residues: CASSLVGAITSYGYTF. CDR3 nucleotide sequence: TGTGCCAGCAGCTTAGTCGGGGCGATTACTTCCTATGGCTACACCTTC.

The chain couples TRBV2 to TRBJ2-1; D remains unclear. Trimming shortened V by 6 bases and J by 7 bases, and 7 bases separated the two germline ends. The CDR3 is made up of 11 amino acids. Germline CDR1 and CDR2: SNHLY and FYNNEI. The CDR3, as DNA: TGTGCCAGCAGGAGGATGAATGAGCAGTTCTTC. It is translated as CASRRMNEQFF.

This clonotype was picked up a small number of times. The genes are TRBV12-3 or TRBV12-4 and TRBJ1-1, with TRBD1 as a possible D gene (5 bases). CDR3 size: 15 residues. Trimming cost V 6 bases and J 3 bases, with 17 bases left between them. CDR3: CASSLEGVFDTEAFF. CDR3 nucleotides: TGTGCCAGCAGCCTCGAAGGGGTGTTCGACACTGAAGCTTTCTTT.

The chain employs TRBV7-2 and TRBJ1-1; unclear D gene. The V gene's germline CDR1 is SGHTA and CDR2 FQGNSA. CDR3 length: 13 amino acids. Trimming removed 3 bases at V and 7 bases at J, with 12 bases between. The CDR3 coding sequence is TGTGCCAGCAGCTTTAGGAGGTCAGATGAAGCTTTCTTT. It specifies CASSFRRSDEAFF.

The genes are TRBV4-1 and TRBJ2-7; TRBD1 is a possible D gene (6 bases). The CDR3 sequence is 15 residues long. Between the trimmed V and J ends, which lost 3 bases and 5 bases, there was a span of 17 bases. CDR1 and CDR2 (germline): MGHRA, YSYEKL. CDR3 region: CASSQDGQLIHEQYF. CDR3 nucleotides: TGCGCCAGCAGCCAGGATGGACAGTTAATCCACGAGCAGTACTTC.

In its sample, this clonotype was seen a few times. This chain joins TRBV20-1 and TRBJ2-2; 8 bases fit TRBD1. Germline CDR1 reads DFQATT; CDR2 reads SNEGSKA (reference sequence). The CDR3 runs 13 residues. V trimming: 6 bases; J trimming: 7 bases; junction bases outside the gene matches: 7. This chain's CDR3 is CSASTGAGGELFF. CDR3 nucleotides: TGCAGTGCCTCGACAGGGGCCGGCGGGGAGCTGTTTTTT.

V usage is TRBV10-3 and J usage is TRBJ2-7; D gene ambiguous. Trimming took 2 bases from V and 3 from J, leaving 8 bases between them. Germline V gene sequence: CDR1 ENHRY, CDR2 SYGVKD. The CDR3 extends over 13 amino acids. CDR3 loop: CAISEGYNYEQYV. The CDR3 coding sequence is TGTGCCATCAGTGAGGGTTACAACTACGAGCAGTACGTC.

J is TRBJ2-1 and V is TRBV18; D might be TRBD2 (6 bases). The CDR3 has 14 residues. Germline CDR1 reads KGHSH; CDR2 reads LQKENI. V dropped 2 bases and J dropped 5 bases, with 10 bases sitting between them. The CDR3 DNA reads TGTGCCAGCTCACCATCGGGGGAGGACAATGAGCAGTTCTTC. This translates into CASSPSGEDNEQFF. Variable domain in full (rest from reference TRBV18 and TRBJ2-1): NAGVMQNPRHLVRRRGQEARLRCSPMKGHSHVYWYRQLPEEGLKFMVYLQKENIIDESGMPKERFSAEFPKEGPSILRIQQVVRGDSAAYFCASSPSGEDNEQFFGPGTRLTVL.

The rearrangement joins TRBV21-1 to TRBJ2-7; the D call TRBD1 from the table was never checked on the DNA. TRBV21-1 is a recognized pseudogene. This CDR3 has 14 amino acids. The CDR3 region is CASIRPGQGLEQYF. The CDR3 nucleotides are TGTGCCAGCATTCGCCCGGGACAGGGCCTAGAGCAGTACTTC.

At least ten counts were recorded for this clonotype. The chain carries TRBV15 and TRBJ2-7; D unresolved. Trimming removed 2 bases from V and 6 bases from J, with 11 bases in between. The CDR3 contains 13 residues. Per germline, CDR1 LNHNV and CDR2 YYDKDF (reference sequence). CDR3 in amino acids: CATSRQYQSEQYV. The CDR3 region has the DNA TGTGCCACCAGCAGACAGTACCAGAGCGAGCAGTACGTC.

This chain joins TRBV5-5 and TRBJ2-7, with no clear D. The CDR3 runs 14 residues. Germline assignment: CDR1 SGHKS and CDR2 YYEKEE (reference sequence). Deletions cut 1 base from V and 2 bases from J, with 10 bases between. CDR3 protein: CASSLHVETYEQYV. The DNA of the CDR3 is TGTGCCAGCAGCTTGCATGTGGAGACCTACGAGCAGTACGTC.